This TCR beta chain was sequenced in a study of human T cells and chemical hapten exposure. At the level of the study: Patch tests containing 0.01% DPC, applied to the upper back, were read at 6 days.

This clonotype was seen at least ten times. TCRdb re-called the RACE reads through MiXCR, storing one row per CDR3 protein. Of roughly 360,000 distinct CDR3 sequences listed, more than 4.5% are singletons. Germline CDR1 reads MDHEN; CDR2 reads SYDVKM. The CDR3 has 14 amino acids. V was pared by 4 bases and J by 3 bases, with 12 bases between. Time point denoted: patch test 1, 2 weeks after DPC sensitization. The treatment: therapeutic diphenylcyclopropenone sensitization with weekly scalp DPC. The sequencing used whole blood, collected in connection with sensitization to the hapten diphenylcyclopropenone (DPC). The chain carries TRBV28 and TRBJ1-1; the D gene is possibly TRBD1 (5 bases). This receptor was identified in a woman in her 50s with alopecia areata. Some clones in this sample may be carry-over from other donors' samples. CDR3 coding DNA: TGTGCCAGCAGTTCCCCGGGGCGGGACACTGAAGCTTTCTTT. Translating gives CASSSPGRDTEAFF.